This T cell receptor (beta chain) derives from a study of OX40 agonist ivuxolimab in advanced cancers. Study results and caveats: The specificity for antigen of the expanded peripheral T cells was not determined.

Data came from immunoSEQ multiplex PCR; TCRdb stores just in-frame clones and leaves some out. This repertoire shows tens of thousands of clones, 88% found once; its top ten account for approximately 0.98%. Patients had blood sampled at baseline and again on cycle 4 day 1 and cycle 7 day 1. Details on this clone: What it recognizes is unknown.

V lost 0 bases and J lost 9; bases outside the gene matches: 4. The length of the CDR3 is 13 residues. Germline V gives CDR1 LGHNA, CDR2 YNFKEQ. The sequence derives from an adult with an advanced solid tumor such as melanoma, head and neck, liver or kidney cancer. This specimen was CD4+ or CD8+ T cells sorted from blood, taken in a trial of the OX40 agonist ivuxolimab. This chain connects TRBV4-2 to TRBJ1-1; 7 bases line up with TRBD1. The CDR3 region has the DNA TGTGCCAGCAGCCAAGATGAAGGGGGCAAAGCTTTCTTT. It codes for CASSQDEGGKAFF.